The 9 T cell receptor beta chains reported below all come from one sample, sequenced in a study of blood T cells in healthy people across ages. A second PCR of 7 to 11 cycles used a sample-barcoded 5' primer and a J-beta primer mix. From the 5' RACE reads, TCRdb called clonotypes with MiXCR, one entry per CDR3 protein. The table includes 730,000 or so distinct CDR3 sequences, 40% to 45% detected once. The sample was blood. The receptor source for this set is a woman aged 60-75 years in good health.

This chain uses TRBV5-1 with TRBJ2-5; TRBD1 agrees at 7 bases. The J call is doubtful: the DNA matches TRBJ2-7 better. This CDR3 has 15 residues. Germline V gene sequence: CDR1 SGHRS, CDR2 YFSETQ. In nucleotides, the CDR3 is TGCGCCAGCAGCCAACCCGACAGGGCAGGCGACGAGCAGTACTTC. Its protein product is CASSQPDRAGDEQYF.

The chain combines TRBV6-2 or TRBV6-3 with TRBJ2-1; TRBD2 matches 11 bases. V was pared by 8 bases and J by 5 bases, with 5 bases of the junction left unmatched. Germline V gives CDR1 MNHEY, CDR2 SVGEGT. The CDR3 runs 14 residues. This CDR3 reads CASATSGANNEQFF. CDR3 coding DNA: TGTGCCAGCGCGACTAGCGGGGCCAACAATGAGCAGTTCTTC.

Here the CDR3 reads CSARQGSHGYTF. Written as DNA, the CDR3 is TGCAGTGCTAGGCAGGGGTCCCATGGCTACACCTTC. This chain links TRBV20-1 with TRBJ1-2; TRBD1 is a possible D gene (6 bases). Germline V CDR1 and CDR2: DFQATT, SNEGSKA (reference sequence). Trimming removed 3 bases from V and 6 bases from J, with 11 bases in between. This CDR3 is 12 amino acids long.

The chain joins TRBV11-2 to TRBJ2-2; no firm D call. CDR1 is SGHAT and CDR2 is FQNNGV in the germline V gene. The CDR3 consists of 16 residues. V dropped 0 bases and J dropped 1 base, with 9 bases sitting between them. CDR3 DNA: TGTGCCAGCAGCTTAGACTATGGGCAGAACACCGGGGAGCTGTTTTTT. Translation gives CASSLDYGQNTGELFF.

The genes are TRBV7-9 and TRBJ1-5; D ambiguous. With 4 bases removed from V and 2 bases from J, the gap between germline ends came to 9 bases. Germline CDR1 is SEHNR and CDR2 is FQNEAQ (reference sequence). This CDR3 has 14 amino acids. CDR3 amino acids: CASSSEDGNQPQHF. The DNA of the CDR3 is TGTGCCAGCAGCTCGGAGGACGGCAATCAGCCCCAGCATTTT.

This rearrangement joins TRBV7-2 to TRBJ1-3; D unclear. Germline loops: CDR1 SGHTA, CDR2 FQGNSA. Trimming pared 5 bases from V and 2 bases from J, leaving 19 bases between. The CDR3 sequence is 17 residues long. CDR3 residues: CASSLPKKGRAGNTIYF. CDR3 nucleotide sequence: TGTGCCAGCAGCCTCCCAAAAAAAGGGAGAGCTGGAAACACCATATATTTT.

This chain links TRBV12-3 or TRBV12-4 with TRBJ1-2, with a weak D call TRBD1 (6 bases). The CDR3 covers 14 residues. Between the trimmed V and J ends, which lost 5 bases and 3 bases, there was a span of 13 bases. The DNA for the CDR3 is TGTGCCAGCAGTGCCAGTCGACAGGACTATGGCTACACCTTC. This sequence encodes CASSASRQDYGYTF.

The chain employs TRBV11-3 and TRBJ2-1, with 8 bases that match TRBD1. CDR1 SGHNT and CDR2 YENEEA come from the germline V gene. Trimming removed 5 bases from V and 0 bases from J; junction bases left unmatched: 6. The CDR3 runs to 16 residues. The CDR3 DNA follows: TGTGCCAGCAGCCCCTTCACAGGGGGCTCCTACAATGAGCAGTTCTTC. Residues: CASSPFTGGSYNEQFF.

The chain joins TRBV20-1 to TRBJ1-2; D is uncertain. The germline V gene encodes CDR1 DFQATT and CDR2 SNEGSKA (reference sequence). The CDR3 has 13 residues. The V end lost 4 bases, the J end lost 2 bases, and 11 bases lay between the germline ends. CDR3 in amino acids: CSATDPINYGYTF. The CDR3 nucleotides are TGCAGTGCTACCGACCCGATCAACTATGGCTACACCTTC.